These T cell receptor beta chains were read from a single sample in a study of cytomegalovirus exposure and HLA in healthy donors. The assay was immunoSEQ multiplex PCR, and TCRdb's table has in-frame clones only and misses some. The data show roughly 120,000 clones, more than 65% seen once. Sequencing input: PBMCs. Receptor source: a woman in her late teens or twenties in good health and CMV-seropositive. Both conserved end residues are part of each CDR3. D genes are given only for firm matches. Clone size, where shown, is once, few, many, or a class for clones that have expanded.

cdr3_length	d_call	clone_size	v_call	j_call	cdr3_nt	cdr3_aa
14	-	-	TRBV5-1	TRBJ2-7	TGCGCCAGCAGCAAAGCCGGGACTTTTTACGAGCAGTACTTC	CASSKAGTFYEQYF
11	-	-	TRBV7-9	TRBJ2-7	TGTTCCAGCAGCTTCTTGTACGAGCAGTACTTC	CSSSFLYEQYF
15	-	-	TRBV5-6	TRBJ2-3	TGTGCCAGCAGCCCCGGGTCTGCCGCGTTAGATACGCAGTATTTT	CASSPGSAALDTQYF
12	-	once	TRBV4-2	TRBJ2-1	TGTGCCAGCAGCCCGTCCGGGGATGAGCAGTTCTTC	CASSPSGDEQFF
14	TRBD2	-	TRBV29-1	TRBJ2-7	TGCAGCGTACAACTAGCGGGGGAATTCTACGAGCAGTACTTC	CSVQLAGEFYEQYF
18	TRBD1	-	TRBV25-1	TRBJ2-7	TGTGCCAGCAGTTCCACCCCCGGGGGACATTTCAGGGGGCAGGAGCAGTACTTC	CASSSTPGGHFRGQEQYF
14	-	-	TRBV13	TRBJ1-3	TGTGCCAGCAGCTATACTAACTCTGGAAACACCATATATTTT	CASSYTNSGNTIYF
14	-	-	TRBV5-6	TRBJ1-2	TGTGCCAGCAGCTTGCGAGGGGGAAACTATGGCTACACCTTC	CASSLRGGNYGYTF
15	-	-	TRBV6-5	TRBJ1-5	TGTGCCAGCAGACCTCTTGGGGGCGGCAATCAGCCCCAGCATTTT	CASRPLGGGNQPQHF
15	TRBD1	-	TRBV5-1	TRBJ2-1	TGCGCCAGCAGCACGACAGGGAATACCTACAATGAGCAGTTCTTC	CASSTTGNTYNEQFF
11	-	-	TRBV27	TRBJ1-1	TGTGCCAGCGGATACCTGGGGAGAGCTTTCTTT	CASGYLGRAFF
14	-	-	TRBV19	TRBJ1-1	TGTGCCAGTAGTATGGCTGGGAGTGGAGGCGAAGCTTTCTTT	CASSMAGSGGEAFF
19	TRBD2	-	TRBV4-2	TRBJ2-5	TGTGCCAGCAGCCAAGATCACCCCCTCTGGGGGGGGGAGTTAGAGACCCAGTACTTC	CASSQDHPLWGGELETQYF
13	TRBD2	-	TRBV6-5	TRBJ2-5	TGTGCCAGTCGAGTGGGGGGGCAAGAGACCCAGTACTTC	CASRVGGQETQYF
14	-	-	TRBV7-9	TRBJ2-1	TGTGCCAGCAGCTTGGTCGAGGATTACAATGAGCAGTTCTTC	CASSLVEDYNEQFF
16	TRBD2	few	TRBV6-6	TRBJ2-3	TGTGCCAGCAGTTCACTAGCGGGGGGGAAGACAGATACGCAGTATTTT	CASSSLAGGKTDTQYF
18	TRBD2	-	TRBV6-1	TRBJ2-2	TGTGCCAGCAGTGAGATAGCGGGGGGCTTTCTGAACACCGGGGAGCTGTTTTTT	CASSEIAGGFLNTGELFF
11	-	-	TRBV30	TRBJ1-1	TGTGCCACCGGGGAGAACACTGAAGCTTTCTTT	CATGENTEAFF
14	-	-	TRBV6-5	TRBJ2-7	TGTGCCAGCAGTTACTCGGAGACAGACTACGAGCAGTACTTC	CASSYSETDYEQYF
13	TRBD1	few	TRBV10-1	TRBJ2-7	TGCGCCAGCAGTCGGGACAGGTCCGGCGAGCAGTACTTC	CASSRDRSGEQYF
16	-	-	TRBV27	TRBJ1-1	TGTGCCAGCAGTTTAGGGCAGGGGCCGGGTTTGTTTGAAGCTTTCTTT	CASSLGQGPGLFEAFF
15	TRBD2	-	TRBV5-1	TRBJ2-1	TGCGCCAGCAGCTTGGTGGTAGCGGGGGAGGGAGAGCAGTTCTTC	CASSLVVAGEGEQFF
14	TRBD2	-	TRBV15	TRBJ2-7	TGTGCCACCAGGGAACGCGGGGGGGCCTACGAGCAGTACTTC	CATRERGGAYEQYF
14	TRBD1	-	TRBV7-8	TRBJ2-7	TGTGCCAGCAGCCCCGGACAGGGAACCTACGAGCAGTACTTC	CASSPGQGTYEQYF
17	TRBD2	-	TRBV7-9	TRBJ2-5	TGTTCCAGCAGCCCTGGGGTAGCGGGGACCTCGGGAGAGACCCAGTACTTC	CSSSPGVAGTSGETQYF
14	-	-	TRBV2	TRBJ1-5	TGTGCCAGCAGCAGGGATAGGGAAAATCAGCCCCAGCATTTT	CASSRDRENQPQHF
16	TRBD2	-	TRBV5-6	TRBJ2-3	TGTGCCAGCAGCTCCATGACTAGCGGGGGGACTGATACGCAGTATTTT	CASSSMTSGGTDTQYF
13	TRBD2	-	TRBV27	TRBJ2-7	TGTGCCAGCCTAGCTCCGGGGGGCTACGAGCAGTACTTC	CASLAPGGYEQYF
14	-	once	TRBV2	TRBJ2-2	TGTGCCAGCAGTGAAGCTAGCTACACCGGGGAGCTGTTTTTT	CASSEASYTGELFF
15	-	-	TRBV6-1	TRBJ2-7	TGTGCCAGCAGTGAAAGGGACAAGGGGGCCTACGAGCAGTACTTC	CASSERDKGAYEQYF
12	TRBD2	-	TRBV5-4	TRBJ2-7	TGTGCCAGCAGCCGGACTAGCGACGAGCAGTACTTC	CASSRTSDEQYF
15	-	-	TRBV6-6	TRBJ1-1	TGTGCCAGCAGTTACTTACGGGGTGGGTCCACTGAAGCTTTCTTT	CASSYLRGGSTEAFF
15	TRBD1	-	TRBV9	TRBJ2-1	TGTGCCAGCAGCGTCCCCGGGACAGCCCTCAATGAGCAGTTCTTC	CASSVPGTALNEQFF
8	-	-	TRBV29-1	TRBJ1-2	TGCAGCGTTGAAGACGGTCCCTTC	CSVEDGPF
17	TRBD2	once	TRBV4-2	TRBJ2-5	TGTGCCAGCAGCCAAGGTTGGACTAGCGGGGGGCAAGAGACCCAGTACTTC	CASSQGWTSGGQETQYF
14	-	-	TRBV6-6	TRBJ1-2	TGTGCCAGCAGTTACGCCCAGGGGAGCTATGGCTACACCTTC	CASSYAQGSYGYTF
15	TRBD1	-	TRBV10-3	TRBJ1-2	TGTGCCATCAGTGAGCGACAGGGGGCAAACTATGGCTACACCTTC	CAISERQGANYGYTF
13	-	-	TRBV7-9	TRBJ1-1	TGTGCCAGCAGTTTAGGGGCCTCGGCTGAGGCTTTCTTT	CASSLGASAEAFF
12	-	-	TRBV29-1	TRBJ2-2	TGCAGCGTTGGGCAGAACACCGGGGAGCTGTTTTTT	CSVGQNTGELFF
13	-	once	TRBV7-7	TRBJ2-7	TGTGCCAGCAGCTTAGCGATCGGGGATGAGCAGTACTTC	CASSLAIGDEQYF
14	-	-	TRBV4-1	TRBJ1-1	TGCGCCAGCAGCCTCAGAGAAGCGACAGCTGAAGCTTTCTTT	CASSLREATAEAFF
14	-	-	TRBV15	TRBJ1-1	TGTGCCACCAGCAGAGATCCGGGGAACACTGAAGCTTTCTTT	CATSRDPGNTEAFF
19	-	-	TRBV19	TRBJ1-3	TGTGCCAGTAGTAGGGACACTCGCACCACATCCCCCTCTGGAAACACCATATATTTT	CASSRDTRTTSPSGNTIYF
16	-	many	TRBV12-5	TRBJ1-2	TGTGCTAGTGGTTTGGCACGAGAGTCCTCTAATTATGGCTACACCTTC	CASGLARESSNYGYTF
15	-	few	TRBV9	TRBJ1-1	TGTGCCAGCAGCCCCCAGGCGGGAATGAACACTGAAGCTTTCTTT	CASSPQAGMNTEAFF
15	-	-	TRBV9	TRBJ2-1	TGTGCCAGCAGCGAGCGAGCCCTCTCCTACAATGAGCAGTTCTTC	CASSERALSYNEQFF
14	-	-	TRBV18	TRBJ1-4	TGTGCCAGCTCACCCCGAGTGACTAATGAAAAACTGTTTTTT	CASSPRVTNEKLFF
14	-	-	TRBV9	TRBJ2-3	TGTGCCAGCAGCGTAGATGAGGAAGCAGATACGCAGTATTTT	CASSVDEEADTQYF